The 2 T cell receptor beta chains listed next were all sequenced from one sample in a study of cytotoxic CD8 clonotypes in ibrutinib-treated CLL. Measured with immunoSEQ multiplex PCR; TCRdb has only the in-frame clones, and not every one. The sample yields 150,000 to 200,000 clones, approximately 80% seen once. The sample consisted of PBMCs, taken after 12 months of ibrutinib treatment. The source is a human donor with chronic lymphocytic leukemia.

The V call is TRBV7-9, the J call TRBJ1-1; possibly TRBD1 for D (5 bases). The CDR3 covers 14 residues. V gave up 5 bases and J gave up 10 bases, with 20 bases separating them. The V gene's germline CDR1 is SEHNR and CDR2 FQNEAQ (reference sequence). CDR3 protein: CASSPPVILGGAFF. CDR3 bases: TGTGCCAGCAGCCCCCCGGTGATTCTCGGGGGAGCTTTCTTT.

The V call is TRBV6-5, the J call TRBJ1-1; possibly TRBD1 for D (5 bases). V was trimmed by 4 bases and J by 0 bases, leaving 9 bases between them. The CDR3 is 14 residues long. From germline, CDR1 is MNHEY and CDR2 SVGAGI. As DNA, the CDR3 is TGTGCCAGCAGTTCGGGGCCGATGAACACTGAAGCTTTCTTT. Amino acid sequence: CASSSGPMNTEAFF.